The next 12 T cell receptor beta chains were all read from a single sample in a study of cytomegalovirus exposure and HLA in healthy donors. In the PCR, 60 Vbeta and 13 Jbeta primers were used. This table comes from immunoSEQ multiplex PCR, and its TCRdb copy is limited to in-frame clones, with some not included. The sample includes over 65,000 clones, roughly 80% of them seen just once. Sequencing was performed on PBMCs. The source is a woman aged 40 to 55 in good health and CMV-seronegative.

The chain is built from TRBV6-4 and TRBJ2-7, with 7 bases that match TRBD2. Germline V gene data show CDR1 as MRHNA and CDR2 as SNTAGT. This CDR3 spans 15 amino acids. V lost 3 bases to trimming and J lost 0 bases; unmatched junction nucleotides: 5. CDR3 nucleotides: TGTGCCAGCAGTGAGGACGCGGGGGACTCCTACGAGCAGTACTTC. Translation: CASSEDAGDSYEQYF.

This clone was detected only once. J is TRBJ1-5 and V is TRBV18; no firm D call. CDR3 size: 13 residues. Germline V gene lookup returns CDR1 KGHSH and CDR2 LQKENI. Trimming took off 2 bases at V and 1 base at J, with 3 bases between the two ends. Written as DNA, the CDR3 is TGTGCCAGCTCACCAGCGAGCAATCAGCCCCAGCATTTT. Amino acid sequence: CASSPASNQPQHF.

J is TRBJ2-2 and V is TRBV29-1; unclear D gene. Germline V CDR1 and CDR2: SQVTM, ANQGSEA. The CDR3 runs to 14 residues. V was clipped by 2 bases and J by 4 bases, with 11 bases between them. DNA for the CDR3: TGCAGCGTTGAATGGCTAGAGAGCACCGGGGAGCTGTTTTTT. Its protein is CSVEWLESTGELFF.

J is TRBJ2-1 and V is TRBV18, with D perhaps matching TRBD2 (5 bases). Germline CDR1 KGHSH, CDR2 LQKENI. The CDR3 totals 15 residues. Trimming cost V 4 bases and J 3 bases, with 13 bases left between them. In DNA, the CDR3 is TGTGCCAGCTCACATAGCATAGAGGGCTACAATGAGCAGTTCTTC. Its protein is CASSHSIEGYNEQFF.

CDR3 sequence reads: CASSVGRVTGELFF. The CDR3 coding sequence is TGTGCCAGCAGTGTAGGCAGGGTGACCGGGGAGCTGTTTTTT. The V gene is TRBV2, the J gene TRBJ2-2; maybe TRBD1 (5 bases). This CDR3 has 14 residues. In germline, CDR1 is SNHLY, CDR2 FYNNEI. Trimming removed 4 bases at V and 5 bases at J, with 11 bases between.

This chain connects TRBV19 to TRBJ2-1; 11 bases agree with TRBD2. The V segment lost 6 bases and the J segment 16 bases; nucleotides outside the gene matches: 11. From germline, CDR1 is LNHDA and CDR2 SQIVND (reference sequence). The CDR3 consists of 13 residues. CDR3 amino acids: CASSLTSGINSFF. CDR3 DNA sequence: TGTGCCAGTAGCCTGACTAGCGGGATTAACAGTTTCTTC.

CDR3 nucleotide sequence: TGTGCCAGCAGCCCCCGGGGGGGGTCAAACACCGGGGAGCTGTTTTTT. It specifies CASSPRGGSNTGELFF. V is TRBV7-3 and J is TRBJ2-2, with 8 bases identical to TRBD2. The CDR3 is 16 amino acids. Per germline, CDR1 SGHTA and CDR2 FQGTGA. The V segment lost 5 bases and the J segment 2 bases; nucleotides outside the gene matches: 7.

This clone was found a few times. The chain carries TRBV2 and TRBJ2-7; no reliable D call. The CDR3 sequence is 15 residues long. Per germline, CDR1 SNHLY and CDR2 FYNNEI. The V gene lost 2 bases and the J gene lost 2 bases, with 13 bases spanning the gap. The chain's CDR3 is CASSESDGATYEQYF. Written as DNA, the CDR3 is TGTGCCAGCAGTGAATCCGACGGAGCTACCTACGAGCAGTACTTC.

The J gene is TRBJ2-5, the V gene TRBV2, with D tentatively TRBD2 (6 bases). V was trimmed by 5 bases and J by 4 bases, leaving 17 bases between them. Per the germline V gene, CDR1 is SNHLY and CDR2 is FYNNEI. This CDR3 has 15 residues. CDR3 nucleotides: TGTGCCAGCAGTCCAGTCACCTCCGGGGGAGAGACCCAGTACTTC. This translates into CASSPVTSGGETQYF.

This clone was counted between two and nine times. V and J are TRBV19 and TRBJ1-2; the D gene is possibly TRBD1 (6 bases). Germline CDR1 LNHDA, CDR2 SQIVND (reference sequence). V lost 7 bases, J lost 3 bases, and 21 bases lay in between. The CDR3 loop spans 16 amino acids. The CDR3 coding sequence is TGTGCCAGTATGGGTTCGTTGAGGGGGGGTTACTATGGCTACACCTTC. Amino acids: CASMGSLRGGYYGYTF.

The chain joins TRBV9 to TRBJ2-3; TRBD2 matches 8 bases. Germline V CDR1 and CDR2: SGDLS, YYNGEE. Trimming at V came to 2 bases and at J to 7 bases, leaving 12 bases not matched to a gene. This CDR3 is 16 amino acids long. The CDR3 region has the DNA TGTGCCAGCAGCGTCTCTGAGCGGGAGCCCCCCCATACGCAGTATTTT. It is translated as CASSVSEREPPHTQYF. Filled out from reference TRBV9 and TRBJ2-3, the complete variable domain reads DSGVTQTPKHLITATGQRVTLRCSPRSGDLSVYWYQQSLDQGLQFLIQYYNGEERAKGNILERFSAQQFPDLHSELNLSSLELGDSALYFCASSVSEREPPHTQYFGPGTRLTVL.

This chain links TRBV9 with TRBJ2-2, with 7 nucleotides matching TRBD2. Germline V gene lookup returns CDR1 SGDLS and CDR2 YYNGEE. The CDR3 has 16 residues. V dropped 2 bases and J dropped 1; count of bases not matched to a gene: 5. This CDR3 is CASSVAGTKNTGELFF. DNA for the CDR3: TGTGCCAGCAGCGTGGCAGGGACTAAGAACACCGGGGAGCTGTTTTTT.